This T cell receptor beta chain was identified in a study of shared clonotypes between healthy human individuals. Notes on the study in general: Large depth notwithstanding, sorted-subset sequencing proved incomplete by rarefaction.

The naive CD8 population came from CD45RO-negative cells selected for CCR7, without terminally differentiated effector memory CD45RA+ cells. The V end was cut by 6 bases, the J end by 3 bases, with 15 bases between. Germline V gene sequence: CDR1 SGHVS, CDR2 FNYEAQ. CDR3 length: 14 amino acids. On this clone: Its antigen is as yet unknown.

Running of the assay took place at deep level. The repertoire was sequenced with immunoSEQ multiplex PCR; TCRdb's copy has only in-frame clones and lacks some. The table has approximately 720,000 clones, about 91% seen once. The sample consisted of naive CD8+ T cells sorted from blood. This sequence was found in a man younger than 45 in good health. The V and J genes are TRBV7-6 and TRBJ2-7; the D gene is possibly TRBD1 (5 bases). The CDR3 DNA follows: TGTGCCAGCAGTCAGACAGAGGCAGGCTACGAGCAGTACTTC. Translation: CASSQTEAGYEQYF.